These 6 T cell receptor beta chains were all obtained from the same sample, sequenced in a study of T cell responses to AZD1222 COVID-19 vaccine. Here immunoSEQ multiplex PCR was the method, and the copy in TCRdb shows in-frame clones only, minus some. The sample includes approximately 97,000 clones, roughly nine tenths seen only once; the top ten take 6.5% to 8.5%. This specimen consisted of peripheral blood, obtained on day 0 of AZD1222 vaccination. The origin of the receptors is an adult in good health.

The chain is built from TRBV4-1 and TRBJ1-6, with 7 bases matching TRBD1. V lost 0 bases and J lost 0; bases outside the gene matches: 2. The germline V gene has CDR1 MGHRA and CDR2 YSYEKL. There are 17 residues in the CDR3. Here the CDR3 reads CASSQEDRSSYNSPLHF. Written as DNA, the CDR3 is TGCGCCAGCAGCCAAGAGGACAGGAGCTCCTATAATTCACCCCTCCACTTT.

The V and J genes are TRBV24-1 and TRBJ2-2; either TRBD1 or TRBD2 may fit D (5 bases each). Germline-derived CDR1 and CDR2 are KGHDR and SFDVKD. Trimming took off 5 bases at V and 6 bases at J, with 15 bases between the two ends. This CDR3 has 15 amino acids. The CDR3 nucleotides are TGTGCCACCAGTGCCGGGACCGTTAGGTCCGGGGAGCTGTTTTTT. It encodes CATSAGTVRSGELFF.

The rearrangement uses TRBV19 and TRBJ1-3; maybe TRBD1 (5 bases). The length of the CDR3 is 14 residues. The V gene lost 7 bases and the J gene lost 0 bases, with 10 bases spanning the gap. The V gene's germline CDR1 is LNHDA and CDR2 SQIVND (reference sequence). This CDR3 reads CASNYRTSGNTIYF. DNA of the CDR3: TGTGCCAGTAATTACAGGACCTCTGGAAACACCATATATTTT.

The gene calls are TRBV11-2 and TRBJ1-2; the D gene is possibly TRBD1 (6 bases). V shed 3 bases and J shed 7 bases, with 27 bases lying between them. The V gene's germline CDR1 is SGHAT and CDR2 FQNNGV. The length of the CDR3 is 18 residues. CDR3 protein: CASSFLRPQGRARLGYTF. The CDR3, as DNA: TGTGCCAGCAGCTTCTTAAGACCCCAGGGGCGGGCTAGGCTTGGCTACACCTTC.

The gene calls are TRBV24-1 and TRBJ2-1; 8 bases fit TRBD1. This CDR3 has 15 amino acids. Germline CDR1 and CDR2: KGHDR and SFDVKD. Germline trimming cut 5 bases from V and 9 bases from J; bases unmatched to any gene: 11. The CDR3 spells CATSVSGGGQAEQFF. CDR3 sequence (DNA): TGTGCCACCAGTGTATCAGGGGGCGGACAAGCTGAGCAGTTCTTC.

The chain uses TRBV5-1 and TRBJ1-4, with 7 bases lining up with TRBD1. The germline V gene encodes CDR1 SGHRS and CDR2 YFSETQ. Trimming at V came to 2 bases and at J to 5 bases, leaving 0 bases not matched to a gene. This CDR3 spans 13 amino acids. CDR3 sequence reads: CASSLQGNEKLFF. The CDR3 nucleotides read TGCGCCAGCAGCTTACAGGGGAATGAAAAACTGTTTTTT.